Presented here are 15 T cell receptor beta chains from one specimen sequenced in a study of T cell responses to AZD1222 COVID-19 vaccine. The protocol was immunoSEQ multiplex PCR, while the TCRdb copy is restricted to in-frame clones and leaves out a portion. The sample lists 130,000 to 150,000 clones, about nine tenths seen once, with around 15% in the top ten. The input for sequencing was peripheral blood, taken on day 0 of AZD1222 vaccination. The receptors come from an adult in good health.

This clone was observed a single time. The gene calls are TRBV3-1 (or the pseudogene TRBV3-2) and TRBJ1-2; 8 bases agree with TRBD1. V was pared by 1 base and J by 7 bases, with 5 bases of the junction left unmatched. The germline V gene has CDR1 LGHDT and CDR2 YNNKEL (reference sequence). The length of the CDR3 is 14 residues. CDR3 nucleotides: TGTGCCAGCAGCCAAGGTAGCAGGGGGCTTGGCTACACCTTC. It yields the protein CASSQGSRGLGYTF.

This clone was detected once. The chain couples TRBV9 to TRBJ1-2; 10 bases fit TRBD1. The J segment lost 4 bases and the V segment lost 3 bases, leaving 9 bases of the junction unmatched. Germline-derived CDR1 and CDR2 are SGDLS and YYNGEE. The CDR3 sequence is 16 residues long. Here the CDR3 DNA reads TGTGCCAGCAGCGCTCGGGACAGGGGCTCTAGCTATGGCTACACCTTC. Amino acid sequence: CASSARDRGSSYGYTF.

V usage is TRBV9 and J usage is TRBJ1-1; no definite D call. The germline V gene has CDR1 SGDLS and CDR2 YYNGEE. This CDR3 contains 13 residues. V was clipped by 4 bases and J by 2 bases, with 9 bases between them. The CDR3 DNA reads as TGTGCCAGCAGCCCCGGACTTAACACTGAAGCTTTCTTT. Protein: CASSPGLNTEAFF.

The V call is TRBV30, the J call TRBJ1-2, with 10 bases that match TRBD1. Unmatched junction bases numbered 13, after V lost 0 bases and J lost 6 bases. This CDR3 contains 17 residues. From germline, CDR1 is GTSNPN and CDR2 SVGIG (reference sequence). The CDR3 DNA is TGTGCCTGGAGTGTACGGGTCCTGGGACAGGGGCACAATGGCTACACCTTC. Protein sequence: CAWSVRVLGQGHNGYTF.

This chain connects TRBV28 to TRBJ1-6; 7 bases fit TRBD1. The CDR3 totals 14 residues. After removal of 10 bases from V and 2 bases from J, the junction contained 5 bases not matched to a gene. Germline V gene sequence: CDR1 MDHEN, CDR2 SYDVKM. CDR3 loop: CATGTAAYNSPLHF. The CDR3 DNA reads as TGTGCCACCGGGACAGCCGCCTATAATTCACCCCTCCACTTT.

The chain uses TRBV28 and TRBJ1-1, with TRBD1 identical over 9 bases. CDR1 is MDHEN and CDR2 is SYDVKM in the germline V gene. This CDR3 comprises 16 residues. Losses at the gene ends were 8 bases for V and 5 bases for J; bases not matched to a gene: 15. CDR3 nucleotides: TGTGCCAGCCTGCCCACAGGGGGCGCGTGGTGGACTGAAGCTTTCTTT. Translating gives CASLPTGGAWWTEAFF.

This clone was detected once. The chain joins TRBV7-9 to TRBJ2-1, with 9 nucleotides matching TRBD2. With V trimmed by 3 bases and J by 8 bases, 8 bases remained unmatched. CDR1 and CDR2 from the germline V gene are SEHNR and FQNEAQ (reference sequence). The CDR3 runs to 15 residues. The CDR3 coding sequence is TGTGCCAGCAGCTTCGCGGGCGGGGGGGTCTATGAGCAGTTCTTC. Protein product: CASSFAGGGVYEQFF.

The V and J genes are TRBV11-2 and TRBJ2-3; D is uncertain. Trimming stripped 0 bases from V and 2 bases from J, with 3 bases between. The germline CDR1 and CDR2 sequences are SGHAT and FQNNGV. This CDR3 spans 13 amino acids. CDR3 nucleotides: TGTGCCAGCAGCTTAGATTTCACAGATACGCAGTATTTT. Translation: CASSLDFTDTQYF.

Comments on this clone: The sample has other DNA sequences that encode this CDR3 too. Written as DNA, the CDR3 is TGCGCCAGCAGCTTGGTTGCGGGGGAGAATCAGCCCCAGCATTTT. Translated: CASSLVAGENQPQHF. The chain couples TRBV5-1 to TRBJ1-5; D may be TRBD1 (5 bases). The CDR3 length is 15 residues. Trimming shortened V by 0 bases and J by 4 bases, and 11 bases separated the two germline ends. Germline CDR1 reads SGHRS; CDR2 reads YFSETQ.

The chain couples TRBV18 to TRBJ2-5; no clear D gene. From germline, CDR1 is KGHSH and CDR2 LQKENI. V was clipped by 5 bases and J by 5 bases, with 12 bases between them. The CDR3 spans 13 residues. CDR3 amino acids: CASSRNSEETQYF. CDR3 bases: TGTGCCAGCTCAAGGAACAGCGAGGAGACCCAGTACTTC.

This chain connects TRBV7-9 to TRBJ1-2; D is undetermined. The CDR3 totals 13 residues. The germline V gene encodes CDR1 SEHNR and CDR2 FQNEAQ (reference sequence). V was clipped by 5 bases and J by 4 bases, with 11 bases between them. CDR3 region: CASSLLVGYGYTF. The CDR3 DNA reads as TGTGCCAGCAGCCTCCTCGTGGGCTATGGCTACACCTTC.

The chain carries TRBV7-2 and TRBJ2-3; no clear D. The germline V and J ends were trimmed by 1 base and 5 bases, with 4 bases remaining between them. This CDR3 contains 12 residues. Germline lookup yields CDR1 SGHTA and CDR2 FQGNSA. The CDR3 is CASSLVKDTQYF. CDR3 DNA: TGTGCCAGCAGCTTAGTCAAAGATACGCAGTATTTT.

The chain employs TRBV6-5 and TRBJ1-5; D ambiguous. CDR1 and CDR2 from the germline V gene are MNHEY and SVGAGI. V was cut by 3 bases and J by 6 bases, with 12 bases left in between. This CDR3 comprises 14 residues. This chain's CDR3 is CASSYASAGQPQHF. In nucleotides, the CDR3 is TGTGCCAGCAGTTATGCGAGCGCGGGTCAGCCCCAGCATTTT.

The J gene is TRBJ2-7, the V gene TRBV28; TRBD2 matches 7 bases. CDR1 is MDHEN, CDR2 SYDVKM, per germline. CDR3 size: 13 residues. The junction had 8 bases not matched to a gene; V was cut back by 7 bases and J by 5 bases. The CDR3 spells CASTPGGDHEQYF. The DNA of the CDR3 is TGTGCCAGCACCCCGGGGGGAGACCACGAGCAGTACTTC.

This clone has only one observation. This chain's CDR3 is CASSPSGRVGGYTF. The CDR3 coding sequence is TGTGCCAGCAGCCCCTCCGGCAGGGTAGGGGGCTACACCTTC. The V and J genes are TRBV7-3 and TRBJ1-2; D might be TRBD1 (5 bases). The CDR3 spans 14 residues. Germline V gene lookup returns CDR1 SGHTA and CDR2 FQGTGA. Trimming shortened V by 5 bases and J by 8 bases, and 18 bases separated the two germline ends.